One and the same sample provided the 13 T cell receptor beta chains below, sequenced in a study of blood T cell repertoires in COVID-19. The assay was immunoSEQ multiplex PCR, and TCRdb's table has in-frame clones only and misses some. The repertoire holds 200,000 to 300,000 clones, under 90% seen once, with 7.5% to 9% in the top ten. The specimen sequenced was peripheral blood. These receptors were taken from a human donor in a cohort sampled during active COVID-19.

The V gene is TRBV5-6, the J gene TRBJ2-2, with 13 positions matching TRBD2. Germline V CDR1 and CDR2: SGHDT, YYEEEE. The CDR3 sequence is 18 residues long. Unmatched junction bases numbered 5, after V lost 3 bases and J lost 0 bases. The CDR3 coding sequence is TGTGCCAGCAGCTATACGGGACTAGCGGGACCGAACACCGGGGAGCTGTTTTTT. Translated, it gives CASSYTGLAGPNTGELFF.

The count of this clone is one. The genes are TRBV9 and TRBJ1-1; 7 bases align to TRBD1. The germline CDR1 and CDR2 sequences are SGDLS and YYNGEE. The CDR3 spans 16 residues. Trimming cost V 0 bases and J 2 bases; bases outside gene matches: 7. In DNA form, the CDR3 reads TGTGCCAGCAGCGTAGTGGCAGGGGGATTCAACACTGAAGCTTTCTTT. This gives the protein CASSVVAGGFNTEAFF.

The CDR3 nucleotides read TGTGCCAGCGGACAAGCGAATTCACCCCTCCACTTT. The encoded protein is CASGQANSPLHF. The chain uses TRBV9 and TRBJ1-6; perhaps TRBD1 as D (5 bases). The germline V gene has CDR1 SGDLS and CDR2 YYNGEE. Trimming removed 7 bases from V and 7 bases from J, with 9 bases in between. The CDR3 is made up of 12 amino acids.

The V and J genes are TRBV13 and TRBJ1-1, with D perhaps matching TRBD1 (5 bases). V lost 3 bases and J lost 2, with 10 bases in between. The CDR3 consists of 14 residues. CDR1 PRHDT and CDR2 FYEKMQ come from the germline V gene (reference sequence). The CDR3 DNA sequence: TGTGCCAGCAGCTTGGGGCGGAGAAACACTGAAGCTTTCTTT. Its translation: CASSLGRRNTEAFF.

This CDR3 is CASSLTLAGEFNEQFF. The CDR3 nucleotides are TGTGCCAGCAGCTTAACCCTCGCGGGAGAATTTAATGAGCAGTTCTTC. V usage is TRBV7-2 and J usage is TRBJ2-1; 7 nucleotides align to TRBD2. Losses at the gene ends were 2 bases for V and 7 bases for J; bases not matched to a gene: 11. Germline CDR1 is SGHTA and CDR2 is FQGNSA. This CDR3 has 16 residues.

The V gene is TRBV19, the J gene TRBJ1-2; 8 bases match TRBD1. V lost 7 bases, J lost 2 bases, and 9 bases stayed unmatched. The CDR3 runs 15 residues. In germline, CDR1 is LNHDA, CDR2 SQIVND (reference sequence). The CDR3 reads CASIRDRTGNYGYTF. CDR3 bases: TGTGCCAGTATCAGGGACCGGACAGGGAACTATGGCTACACCTTC.

The rearrangement uses TRBV6-5 and TRBJ2-7; 10 bases align to TRBD2. Germline V lookup: CDR1 MNHEY, CDR2 SVGAGI. J gave up 3 bases and V 5 bases, and 7 bases lay outside the gene matches. The CDR3 extends over 15 amino acids. CDR3 loop: CASSNPTSGFYEQYF. DNA for the CDR3: TGTGCCAGCAGTAACCCGACTAGCGGGTTCTACGAGCAGTACTTC.

The chain uses TRBV11-2 and TRBJ2-5; 10 nucleotides match TRBD1. V gave up 5 bases and J gave up 3 bases; unmatched junction bases: 6. CDR3 length: 15 residues. CDR1 and CDR2 from the germline V gene are SGHAT and FQNNGV. The CDR3 region is CASSARTGGKETQYF. DNA of the CDR3: TGTGCCAGCAGCGCCCGGACAGGGGGGAAAGAGACCCAGTACTTC.

J is TRBJ1-2 and V is TRBV5-5; D not resolved. The CDR3 is 14 residues long. Trimming took 0 bases from V and 2 from J, leaving 8 bases between them. Germline V gene lookup returns CDR1 SGHKS and CDR2 YYEKEE (reference sequence). CDR3 residues: CASSLGGPNYGYTF. The CDR3 DNA reads TGTGCCAGCAGCTTGGGTGGCCCCAACTATGGCTACACCTTC.

This clone was counted once. The chain couples TRBV3-1 (or the pseudogene TRBV3-2) to TRBJ1-2; D gene unclear. This CDR3 region has 12 residues. Deletions cut 4 bases from V and 0 bases from J, with 3 bases between. Looked up from germline, CDR1 is LGHDT and CDR2 is YNNKEL (reference sequence). Written as DNA, the CDR3 is TGTGCCAGCAGCCCTACTAACTATGGCTACACCTTC. This gives the protein CASSPTNYGYTF.

This chain's CDR3 is CASSPHARGLYEQYF. The CDR3 DNA sequence: TGTGCCAGCAGCCCTCACGCGAGGGGGCTCTACGAGCAGTACTTC. The chain employs TRBV28 and TRBJ2-7; TRBD1 agrees at 7 bases. This CDR3 region has 15 residues. In germline, CDR1 is MDHEN, CDR2 SYDVKM. V gave up 6 bases and J gave up 3 bases; unmatched junction bases: 11.

V and J are TRBV25-1 and TRBJ2-3; the D gene is possibly TRBD2 (5 bases). There are 15 residues in the CDR3. Between the trimmed V and J ends, which lost 1 base and 2 bases, there was a span of 10 bases. The germline V gene has CDR1 MGHDK and CDR2 SYGVNS. The CDR3 protein is CASSESSSPTDTQYF. CDR3 bases: TGTGCCAGCAGTGAATCATCTAGCCCCACAGATACGCAGTATTTT. The variable domain in full, with the rest retrieved from reference TRBV25-1 and TRBJ2-3, is EADIYQTPRYLVIGTGKKITLECSQTMGHDKMYWYQQDPGMELHLIHYSYGVNSTEKGDLSSESTVSRIRTEHFPLTLESARPSHTSQYLCASSESSSPTDTQYFGPGTRLTVL.

This clone was recorded a few times. The chain recombines TRBV5-4 with TRBJ2-7, with TRBD2 matching over 9 bases. Germline CDR1 reads SGHNT; CDR2 reads YYREEE (reference sequence). The CDR3 runs 17 residues. The V gene end was trimmed by 1 base and the J gene end by 3 bases; junction bases not matched to a gene: 11. This CDR3 reads CASSLWSGRNRGYEQYF. The CDR3, as DNA: TGTGCCAGCAGCTTGTGGAGCGGGAGGAATCGGGGCTACGAGCAGTACTTC.